This TCR beta chain came from a study of spatial heterogeneity in lung cancer. General study results and limits: Counts of expanded intratumoral alpha and beta TCRs tracked tumor mutation counts.

The CDR3 has 14 amino acids. Looked up from germline, CDR1 is MDHEN and CDR2 is SYDVKM. V lost 6 bases and J lost 0, with 12 bases in between. Each CDR3 protein is one row after TCRdb ran MiXCR on the 5' RACE reads. The table lists approximately 10,000 distinct CDR3 sequences, 6.3% of them singletons, with 6% to 8.5% in the top ten. Remarks on this clonotype: The antigen is not known.

Time point given: sample taken at primary tumor resection. The source material was lung tumor tissue, sampled at surgery. This clonotype was obtained from a female donor with early-stage non-small cell lung cancer. The genes are TRBV28 and TRBJ2-7, with a weak D call TRBD1 (6 bases). The CDR3 spells CASRADRFSYEQYF. The CDR3 DNA is TGTGCCAGCAGGGCCGACAGGTTCTCCTACGAGCAGTACTTC.